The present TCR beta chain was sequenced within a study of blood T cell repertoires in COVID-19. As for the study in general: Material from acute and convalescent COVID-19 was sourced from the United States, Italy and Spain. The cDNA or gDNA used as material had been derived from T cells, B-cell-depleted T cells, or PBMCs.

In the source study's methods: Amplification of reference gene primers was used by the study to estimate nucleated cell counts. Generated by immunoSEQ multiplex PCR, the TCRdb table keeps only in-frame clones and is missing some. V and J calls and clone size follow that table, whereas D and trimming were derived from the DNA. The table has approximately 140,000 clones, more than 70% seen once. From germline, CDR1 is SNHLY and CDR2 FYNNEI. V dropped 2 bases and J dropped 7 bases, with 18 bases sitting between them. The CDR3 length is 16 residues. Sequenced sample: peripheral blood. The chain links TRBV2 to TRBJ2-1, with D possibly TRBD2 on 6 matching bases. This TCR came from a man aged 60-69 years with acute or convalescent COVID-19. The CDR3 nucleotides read TGTGCCAGCAGTGAAAGTTCCGGGGGAGGTAGGAATGAGCAGTTCTTC. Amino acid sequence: CASSESSGGGRNEQFF.